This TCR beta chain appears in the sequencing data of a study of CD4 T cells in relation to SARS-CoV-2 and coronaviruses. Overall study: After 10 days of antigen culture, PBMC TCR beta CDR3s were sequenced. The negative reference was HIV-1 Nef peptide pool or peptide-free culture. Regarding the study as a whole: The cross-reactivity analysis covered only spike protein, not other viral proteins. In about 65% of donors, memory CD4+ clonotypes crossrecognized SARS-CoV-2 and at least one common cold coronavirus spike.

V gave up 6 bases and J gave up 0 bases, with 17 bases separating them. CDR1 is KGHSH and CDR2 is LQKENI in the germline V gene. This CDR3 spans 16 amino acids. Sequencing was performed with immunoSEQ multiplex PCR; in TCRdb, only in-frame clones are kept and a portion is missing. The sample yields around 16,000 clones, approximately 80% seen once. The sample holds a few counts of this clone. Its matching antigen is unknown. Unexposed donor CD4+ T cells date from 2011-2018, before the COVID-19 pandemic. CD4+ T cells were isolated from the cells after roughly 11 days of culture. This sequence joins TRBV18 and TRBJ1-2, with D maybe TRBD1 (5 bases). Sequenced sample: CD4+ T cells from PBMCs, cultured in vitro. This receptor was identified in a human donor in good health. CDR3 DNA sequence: TGTGCCAGCTCTCCTAATCGGGCGGGGGCTAACTATGGCTACACCTTC. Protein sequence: CASSPNRAGANYGYTF.